One and the same sample provided the 18 T cell receptor beta chains below, sequenced in a study of blood T cell repertoires in COVID-19. Method: immunoSEQ multiplex PCR; TCRdb's copy keeps in-frame clones and lacks some. In the table there are around 120,000 clones, around 87% of which are singletons. The sample taken for sequencing was peripheral blood. Receptors were obtained from a woman in her 70s with acute or convalescent COVID-19.

This sequence joins TRBV7-2 and TRBJ1-1, with TRBD1 as a possible D gene (5 bases). V shed 3 bases and J shed 0 bases, with 11 bases lying between them. Germline V CDR1 and CDR2: SGHTA, FQGNSA. The CDR3 runs 15 residues. The CDR3 loop is CASSFNRNMNTEAFF. The CDR3 DNA reads TGTGCCAGCAGCTTCAACAGGAACATGAACACTGAAGCTTTCTTT.

The chain recombines TRBV11-2 with TRBJ2-5; the match to TRBD1 covers 7 bases. The V gene end was trimmed by 8 bases and the J gene end by 0 bases; junction bases not matched to a gene: 6. The V gene's germline CDR1 is SGHAT and CDR2 FQNNGV. CDR3 length equals 14 residues. The CDR3 region is CASVTGQYQETQYF. In DNA, the CDR3 is TGTGCCAGCGTTACGGGACAGTACCAAGAGACCCAGTACTTC.

V is TRBV11-3 and J is TRBJ1-2; 7 bases are shared with TRBD1. The germline CDR1 and CDR2 sequences are SGHNT and YENEEA. The V and J ends lost 5 bases and 2 bases, in that order; junction bases with no gene match: 8. CDR3 length: 15 amino acids. CDR3 residues: CASSPAGQLNYGYTF. The DNA of the CDR3 is TGTGCCAGCAGCCCGGCGGGACAGTTGAACTATGGCTACACCTTC.

The genes are TRBV14 and TRBJ1-2; 7 bases align to TRBD1. CDR1 and CDR2 from the germline V gene are SGHDN and FVKESK. J was trimmed by 3 bases and V by 4 bases; bases with no gene match: 11. The CDR3 loop spans 16 amino acids. In DNA form, the CDR3 reads TGTGCCAGCAGCCCCGACAGGGCTGGGGGCCACTATGGCTACACCTTC. Translating gives CASSPDRAGGHYGYTF.

The rearrangement joins TRBV5-1 to TRBJ2-5; D gene ambiguous. Per germline, CDR1 SGHRS and CDR2 YFSETQ. V shed 0 bases and J shed 5 bases, with 8 bases lying between them. The CDR3 is 13 amino acids. Here the CDR3 reads CASSLGLEETQYF. The CDR3 region has the DNA TGCGCCAGCAGCTTGGGGTTGGAGGAGACCCAGTACTTC.

This rearrangement joins TRBV29-1 to TRBJ2-7; D perhaps matches TRBD1 (5 bases). The V end was cut by 3 bases, the J end by 0 bases, with 9 bases between. In germline, CDR1 is SQVTM, CDR2 ANQGSEA. The CDR3 runs 13 residues. CDR3 protein: CSVEGQISYEQYF. The CDR3 nucleotides read TGCAGCGTTGAGGGGCAGATCTCCTACGAGCAGTACTTC.

This clone has only one observation. The chain uses TRBV6-5 and TRBJ1-2; no reliable D call. Between the trimmed V and J ends, which lost 11 bases and 4 bases, there was a span of 8 bases. The CDR3 consists of 10 residues. The germline V gene encodes CDR1 MNHEY and CDR2 SVGAGI. The CDR3 nucleotides are TGTGCCGGAGTGATCTATGGCTACACCTTC. Its translation: CAGVIYGYTF.

The V gene is TRBV27, the J gene TRBJ1-5; 9 positions agree with TRBD1. Germline CDR1 reads MNHEY; CDR2 reads SMNVEV (reference sequence). This CDR3 comprises 14 residues. The trim removed 5 bases at V and 7 bases at J, leaving 6 bases unmatched. DNA for the CDR3: TGTGCCAGCAGTGGGGGGACAGGGAGCCAGCCCCAGCATTTT. Its protein is CASSGGTGSQPQHF.

This chain links TRBV7-9 with TRBJ2-7; maybe TRBD1 (5 bases). CDR3 length: 14 residues. V was pared by 7 bases and J by 2 bases, with 15 bases between. Germline loops: CDR1 SEHNR, CDR2 FQNEAQ (reference sequence). The CDR3 coding sequence is TGTGCCAGCAACTCCCGACAGACAGCCTACGAGCAGTACTTC. Translated: CASNSRQTAYEQYF. Filled out from reference TRBV7-9 and TRBJ2-7, the complete variable domain reads DTGVSQNPRHKITKRGQNVTFRCDPISEHNRLYWYRQTLGQGPEFLTYFQNEAQLEKSRLLSDRFSAERPKGSFSTLEIQRTEQGDSAMYLCASNSRQTAYEQYFGPGTRLTVT.

The chain employs TRBV6-6 and TRBJ1-4, with D hard to call. CDR3 length equals 15 residues. Germline values: CDR1 MNHNY, CDR2 SVGAGI (reference sequence). With 2 bases removed from V and 1 base from J, the gap between germline ends came to 8 bases. The CDR3, as DNA: TGTGCCAGCAGTTACGAGGCGCAAACTAATGAAAAACTGTTTTTT. It yields the protein CASSYEAQTNEKLFF.

This chain links TRBV28 with TRBJ1-3; tentatively, D is TRBD1 (5 bases). Germline V CDR1 and CDR2: MDHEN, SYDVKM. V was pared by 1 base and J by 1 base, with 14 bases between. The CDR3 contains 17 residues. The CDR3 sequence is CASSLSQGLTSGNTIYF. DNA for the CDR3: TGTGCCAGCAGTTTATCTCAGGGTTTGACTTCTGGAAACACCATATATTTT.

The chain carries TRBV5-8 and TRBJ1-5, with D possibly TRBD1 on 5 matching bases. The CDR3 has 12 residues. V lost 2 bases and J lost 7, with 7 bases in between. Looked up from germline, CDR1 is SGHTS and CDR2 is YDEGEE. The CDR3 DNA sequence: TGTGCCAGCAGCTTTGGGGGGCAGCCCCAGCATTTT. It specifies CASSFGGQPQHF.

For the CDR3, the DNA is TGTGCCAGCAGCCAAGCGGGGACGAACACAGATACGCAGTATTTT. It is translated as CASSQAGTNTDTQYF. The rearrangement links TRBV7-3 to TRBJ2-3, with TRBD2 matching 7 bases. V lost 5 bases to trimming and J lost 2 bases; unmatched junction nucleotides: 7. Germline V gene data show CDR1 as SGHTA and CDR2 as FQGTGA. CDR3 size: 15 residues.

V is TRBV2 and J is TRBJ1-5, with 7 bases matching TRBD1. V trimming: 6 bases; J trimming: 4 bases; junction bases outside the gene matches: 3. CDR3 length: 13 amino acids. Germline V gene lookup returns CDR1 SNHLY and CDR2 FYNNEI. In DNA, the CDR3 is TGTGCCAGCAGCATCAGGGGGAATCAGCCCCAGCATTTT. It is translated as CASSIRGNQPQHF.

The count of this clone is one. The chain combines TRBV7-9 with TRBJ1-4, with D tentatively TRBD1 (5 bases). Germline V gene lookup returns CDR1 SEHNR and CDR2 FQNEAQ (reference sequence). The CDR3 extends over 13 amino acids. The V and J ends lost 9 bases and 3 bases respectively, with 11 bases between them. This CDR3 reads CASTVGANEKLFF. The CDR3 DNA sequence: TGTGCCAGTACGGTAGGGGCTAATGAAAAACTGTTTTTT.

The CDR3 protein is CAIRHREPGANVLTF. CDR3 nucleotides: TGTGCCATCAGGCACAGGGAGCCTGGGGCCAACGTCCTGACTTTC. The rearrangement uses TRBV10-3 and TRBJ2-6; TRBD1 is a possible D gene (6 bases). This CDR3 spans 15 amino acids. V dropped 6 bases and J dropped 2 bases, with 11 bases sitting between them. Germline V gives CDR1 ENHRY, CDR2 SYGVKD.

The chain is built from TRBV28 and TRBJ1-2, with 9 bases identical to TRBD1. CDR3 length equals 14 residues. In germline, CDR1 is MDHEN, CDR2 SYDVKM. Trimming removed 5 bases from V and 7 bases from J; junction bases left unmatched: 8. The CDR3 loop reads CASSVIQGASGYTF. The CDR3 coding sequence is TGTGCCAGCAGTGTAATACAGGGGGCAAGTGGCTACACCTTC.

The gene calls are TRBV4-1 and TRBJ2-7; 12 bases match TRBD1. Trimming cost V 1 base and J 4 bases; bases outside gene matches: 5. Germline assignment: CDR1 MGHRA and CDR2 YSYEKL. This CDR3 contains 16 residues. CDR3 protein: CASSQGGTGGSYEQYF. DNA of the CDR3: TGCGCCAGCAGCCAAGGGGGGACAGGGGGCTCGTACGAGCAGTACTTC.